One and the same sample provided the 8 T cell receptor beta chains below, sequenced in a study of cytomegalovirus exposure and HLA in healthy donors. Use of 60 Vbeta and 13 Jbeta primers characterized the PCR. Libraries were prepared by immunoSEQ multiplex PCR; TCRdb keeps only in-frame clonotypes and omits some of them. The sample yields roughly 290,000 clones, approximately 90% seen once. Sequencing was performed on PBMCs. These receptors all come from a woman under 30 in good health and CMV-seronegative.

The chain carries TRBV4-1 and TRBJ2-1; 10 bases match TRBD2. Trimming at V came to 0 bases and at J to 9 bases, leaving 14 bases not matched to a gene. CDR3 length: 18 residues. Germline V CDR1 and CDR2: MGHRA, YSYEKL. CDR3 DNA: TGCGCCAGCAGCCAAGATACGGGACAGCGGGGGGGCCGGGGTGAGCAGTTCTTC. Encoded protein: CASSQDTGQRGGRGEQFF.

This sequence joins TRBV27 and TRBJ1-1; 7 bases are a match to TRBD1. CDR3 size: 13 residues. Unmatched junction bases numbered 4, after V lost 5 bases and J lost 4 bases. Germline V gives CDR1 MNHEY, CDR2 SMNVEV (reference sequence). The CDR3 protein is CASSARDSTEAFF. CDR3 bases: TGTGCCAGCAGTGCCCGGGACAGCACTGAAGCTTTCTTT.

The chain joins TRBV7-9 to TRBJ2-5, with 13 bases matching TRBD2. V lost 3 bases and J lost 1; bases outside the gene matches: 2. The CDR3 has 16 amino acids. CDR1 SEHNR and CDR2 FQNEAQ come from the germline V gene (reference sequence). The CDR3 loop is CASSLGTSGAQETQYF. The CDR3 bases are TGTGCCAGCAGCTTGGGGACTAGCGGGGCCCAAGAGACCCAGTACTTC.

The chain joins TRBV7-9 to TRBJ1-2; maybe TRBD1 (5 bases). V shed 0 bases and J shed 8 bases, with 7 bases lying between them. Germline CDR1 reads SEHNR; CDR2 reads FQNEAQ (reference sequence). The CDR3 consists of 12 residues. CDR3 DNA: TGTGCCAGCAGCTTAGCGGAGGGGGGCTACACCTTC. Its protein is CASSLAEGGYTF. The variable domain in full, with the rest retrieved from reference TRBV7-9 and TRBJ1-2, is DTGVSQNPRHKITKRGQNVTFRCDPISEHNRLYWYRQTLGQGPEFLTYFQNEAQLEKSRLLSDRFSAERPKGSFSTLEIQRTEQGDSAMYLCASSLAEGGYTFGSGTRLTVV.

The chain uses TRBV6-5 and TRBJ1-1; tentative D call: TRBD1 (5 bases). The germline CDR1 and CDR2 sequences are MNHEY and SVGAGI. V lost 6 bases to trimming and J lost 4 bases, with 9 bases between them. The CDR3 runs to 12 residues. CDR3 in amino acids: CASSSGGTEAFF. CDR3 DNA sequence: TGTGCCAGCAGCTCCGGGGGCACTGAAGCTTTCTTT.

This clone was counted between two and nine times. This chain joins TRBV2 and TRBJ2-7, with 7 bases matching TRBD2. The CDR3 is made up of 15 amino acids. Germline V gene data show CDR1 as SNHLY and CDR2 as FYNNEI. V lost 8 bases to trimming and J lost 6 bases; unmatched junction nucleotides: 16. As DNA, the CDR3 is TGTGCCAGCCGCCAAACGACGCGACCGGGGGGCGAGCAGTACTTC. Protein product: CASRQTTRPGGEQYF.

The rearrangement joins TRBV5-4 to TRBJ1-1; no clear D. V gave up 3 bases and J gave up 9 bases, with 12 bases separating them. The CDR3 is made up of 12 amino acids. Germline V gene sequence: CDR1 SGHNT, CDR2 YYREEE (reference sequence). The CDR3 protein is CASSSDLRKAFF. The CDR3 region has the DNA TGTGCCAGCAGCTCTGATCTACGCAAAGCTTTCTTT.

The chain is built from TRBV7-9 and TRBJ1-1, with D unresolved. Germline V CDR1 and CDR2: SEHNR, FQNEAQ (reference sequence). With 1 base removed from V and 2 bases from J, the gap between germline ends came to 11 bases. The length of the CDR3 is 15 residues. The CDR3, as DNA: TGTGCCAGCAGCTTAGAAGAGGGAGGCAACACTGAAGCTTTCTTT. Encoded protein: CASSLEEGGNTEAFF.